In this sample, the clone carrying this T cell receptor (beta chain) turned up a few times. Its matching antigen is unknown. This CDR3 is also generated by other DNA sequences in the sample. The J segment lost 0 bases and the V segment lost 6 bases, leaving 4 bases of the junction unmatched. The CDR3 contains 14 residues. Germline V lookup: CDR1 MNHEY, CDR2 SMNVEV (reference sequence). Profiled with immunoSEQ multiplex PCR; TCRdb holds only in-frame clones, not every one. In the table there are about 1.1 million clones, 70% to 85% of which are singletons. These data are taken from a study of shared clonotypes between healthy human individuals. The overall study: Per donor, CD8 memory used one plate, CD8 naive used two, CD4 memory used three and CD4 naive used three. Overall study findings and caveats: Clonotype sharing among the donors was expected to vary with sequencing depth. The four-donor shared clonotypes exceeded non-shared clonotypes in generation probability, with non-shared ones scoring lower. Estimated richness was generally greater in naive than memory subsets.

Sequencing used memory CD4+ T cells from PBMCs. Subset indicated: CD45RA-negative fraction. This TCR came from a young man in good health. Some clones in this sample may be carry-over from other donors' samples. This chain joins TRBV27 and TRBJ1-1, with 7 bases matching TRBD1. The CDR3 bases are TGTGCCAGCAGCCCGGACAGGATGAACACTGAAGCTTTCTTT. Encoded protein: CASSPDRMNTEAFF.